The rows below give T cell receptor beta chains drawn from one sample of a study of radiotherapy plus CTLA-4 blockade in lung cancer. The table came from immunoSEQ multiplex PCR; TCRdb's copy has only in-frame clones and leaves some out. The repertoire consists of roughly 71,000 clones, with around 82% occurring once and the leading ten covering around 7%. Material: peripheral blood, obtained from a patient treated with radiotherapy plus ipilimumab. The receptors were gathered from a human donor with non-small cell lung cancer who had a complete response to radiotherapy plus ipilimumab. Each CDR3 is given with its conserved first and last residue. D genes are given only for firm matches. Only some rows state a clone size, as once, few, many or a class for expanded clones.

15	.	TRBJ1-1	.	TRBV4-3	CASSQTQGMVTEAFF	TGCGCCAGCAGCCAAACCCAGGGGATGGTAACTGAAGCTTTCTTT
16	TRBD1	TRBJ1-1	.	TRBV5-1	CASSSPGGQMNTEAFF	TGCGCCAGCAGCTCTCCCGGGGGACAGATGAACACTGAAGCTTTCTTT
13	.	TRBJ2-3	once	TRBV30	CAWSKGEADTQYF	TGTGCCTGGAGTAAAGGGGAGGCAGATACGCAGTATTTT
15	.	TRBJ2-2	.	TRBV15	CATSRDDLNTGELFF	TGTGCCACCAGCAGAGATGACCTAAACACCGGGGAGCTGTTTTTT
12	.	TRBJ2-7	.	TRBV5-6	CASSLGQYEQYF	TGTGCCAGCAGCTTGGGTCAGTACGAGCAGTACTTC
16	TRBD2	TRBJ2-5	once	TRBV7-9	CASSRTSGRGQETQYF	TGTGCCAGCAGCCGAACTAGCGGGAGGGGCCAAGAGACCCAGTACTTC
17	.	TRBJ2-2	.	TRBV7-9	CASSLAPDGSNTGELFF	TGTGCCAGCAGCTTAGCACCAGACGGTTCGAACACCGGGGAGCTGTTTTTT
13	.	TRBJ2-1	few	TRBV5-8	CASSLAGHNEQFF	TGTGCCAGCAGCTTGGCCGGGCATAATGAGCAGTTCTTC
16	.	TRBJ2-7	.	TRBV5-4	CASSPRLGSTSYEQYF	TGTGCCAGCAGCCCCCGTTTGGGGTCTACCTCCTACGAGCAGTACTTC
13	TRBD1	TRBJ2-3	few	TRBV7-9	CASSRGQGDDRYF	TGTGCCAGCAGCCGCGGACAGGGGGATGATCGGTATTTT
14	TRBD1	TRBJ2-2	.	TRBV30	CAWSSGGNTGELFF	TGTGCCTGGAGTTCAGGGGGAAACACCGGGGAGCTGTTTTTT
19	TRBD2	TRBJ2-1	.	TRBV28	CASSLSILSTKREGNEQFF	TGTGCCAGCAGTTTATCTATCCTTAGCACGAAGCGGGAGGGCAATGAGCAGTTCTTC
12	.	TRBJ2-1	few	TRBV6-1	CASSAAYNEQFF	TGTGCCAGCAGTGCAGCTTACAATGAGCAGTTCTTC
15	TRBD1	TRBJ2-7	once	TRBV5-4	CASSSTGGLSYEQYF	TGTGCCAGCAGCAGTACAGGGGGTCTCTCCTACGAGCAGTACTTC
13	.	TRBJ1-5	few	TRBV10-3	CAIHQAKGQPQHF	TGTGCAATTCATCAGGCTAAAGGCCAGCCCCAGCATTTT
17	.	TRBJ1-1	.	TRBV7-8	CASSLGSRGNLNTEAFF	TGTGCCAGCAGCTTAGGGTCCCGGGGCAACTTGAACACTGAAGCTTTCTTT
13	.	TRBJ1-1	.	TRBV7-9	CASTPGTNTEAFF	TGTGCCAGCACCCCGGGGACGAACACTGAAGCTTTCTTT
13	.	TRBJ2-1	.	TRBV19	CASSPDGYNEQFF	TGTGCCAGTAGTCCGGACGGCTACAATGAGCAGTTCTTC
17	.	TRBJ1-2	.	TRBV4-3	CASSQEWGTGNSYGYTF	TGCGCCAGCAGCCAAGAATGGGGTACAGGGAACTCCTATGGCTACACCTTC
16	.	TRBJ1-6	.	TRBV9	CASSGGWGEDGSPLHF	TGTGCCAGCAGCGGGGGCTGGGGGGAGGACGGTTCACCCCTCCACTTT
13	.	TRBJ1-5	.	TRBV10-3	CATKDTGNQPQHF	TGTGCCACCAAAGACACGGGCAATCAGCCCCAGCATTTT
15	TRBD1	TRBJ2-5	.	TRBV18	CASSPPDRGQETQYF	TGTGCCAGCTCACCACCTGACAGGGGCCAAGAGACCCAGTACTTC
17	.	TRBJ2-1	.	TRBV4-1	CASSHTDGGRSYNEQFF	TGCGCCAGCAGCCACACTGACGGGGGACGCTCCTACAATGAGCAGTTCTTC
13	.	TRBJ2-3	.	TRBV10-2	CASSEYGTDTQYF	TGCGCCAGCAGTGAGTACGGCACAGATACGCAGTATTTT
16	.	TRBJ2-3	.	TRBV7-2	CASSLVASHGADTQYF	TGTGCCAGCAGCTTAGTCGCTTCCCACGGCGCAGATACGCAGTATTTT
16	.	TRBJ1-3	.	TRBV30	CAWSDLSGVSGNTIYF	TGTGCCTGGAGTGACCTCTCAGGGGTGTCTGGAAACACCATATATTTT
15	.	TRBJ1-5	.	TRBV19	CASSISSSSNQPQHF	TGTGCCAGTAGTATAAGTTCCAGTAGCAATCAGCCCCAGCATTTT
16	TRBD2	TRBJ2-4	few	TRBV6-1	CASSVRVAGAKNIQYF	TGTGCCAGCAGTGTGAGGGTAGCGGGAGCCAAAAACATTCAGTACTTC
15	.	TRBJ1-6	.	TRBV30	CAWSVRAVYNSPLHF	TGTGCCTGGAGTGTAAGGGCCGTTTATAATTCACCCCTCCACTTT
12	TRBD1	TRBJ2-7	.	TRBV11-2	CASSPDRGEQYF	TGTGCCAGCAGCCCTGACAGGGGGGAGCAGTACTTC